The 21 T cell receptor beta chains reported below all come from one sample, sequenced in a study of cytomegalovirus exposure and HLA in healthy donors. The PCR contained 60 Vbeta and 13 Jbeta primers. Generated by immunoSEQ multiplex PCR, the TCRdb table keeps only in-frame clones and is missing some. The table has 150,000 to 200,000 clones, 70% to 90% seen once; the top ten hold about 9.3%. The sequenced sample consisted of PBMCs. The source of these receptors is a man younger than 30 in good health and CMV-seropositive.

The chain joins TRBV5-6 to TRBJ1-5, with 7 nucleotides matching TRBD1. The CDR3 contains 17 residues. J lost 2 bases, V lost 4 bases, and 12 bases had no gene match. The germline V gene encodes CDR1 SGHDT and CDR2 YYEEEE. The CDR3 nucleotides read TGTGCCAGCAGCCGGACGTTACAGGGGAGCGGCAATCAGCCCCAGCATTTT. Translated, it gives CASSRTLQGSGNQPQHF. Supplemented by reference TRBV5-6 and TRBJ1-5, the full variable domain reads DAGVTQSPTHLIKTRGQQVTLRCSPKSGHDTVSWYQQALGQGPQFIFQYYEEEERQRGNFPDRFSGHQFPNYSSELNVNALLLGDSALYLCASSRTLQGSGNQPQHFGDGTRLSIL.

The chain carries TRBV4-1 and TRBJ2-5; D perhaps matches TRBD2 (6 bases). The V gene lost 5 bases and the J gene lost 2 bases, with 9 bases spanning the gap. Per the germline V gene, CDR1 is MGHRA and CDR2 is YSYEKL. The CDR3 runs 13 residues. The CDR3 protein is CASSGSGQETQYF. In DNA, the CDR3 is TGCGCCAGCAGCGGTAGCGGACAAGAGACCCAGTACTTC.

The chain employs TRBV11-2 and TRBJ1-4; D remains unclear. In germline, CDR1 is SGHAT, CDR2 FQNNGV. Trimming removed 3 bases from V and 0 bases from J, with 5 bases in between. This CDR3 spans 14 amino acids. CDR3 amino acids: CASSLRATNEKLFF. CDR3 nucleotide sequence: TGTGCCAGCAGCTTGAGGGCAACTAATGAAAAACTGTTTTTT.

This sequence joins TRBV7-2 and TRBJ2-7; D may be TRBD2 (6 bases). There are 16 residues in the CDR3. Germline values: CDR1 SGHTA, CDR2 FQGNSA. V shed 0 bases and J shed 4 bases, with 16 bases lying between them. The CDR3 loop reads CASSLARENPQYEQYF. The CDR3 nucleotides are TGTGCCAGCAGCTTAGCGCGGGAAAACCCCCAATACGAGCAGTACTTC.

The chain is built from TRBV7-9 and TRBJ2-1; a possible D gene is TRBD2 (6 bases). Germline-derived CDR1 and CDR2 are SEHNR and FQNEAQ (reference sequence). This CDR3 has 16 residues. V dropped 1 base and J dropped 5 bases, with 15 bases sitting between them. CDR3 DNA: TGTGCCAGCAGCTTAGACCCGGGACTCGTCGACAATGAGCAGTTCTTC. It encodes CASSLDPGLVDNEQFF.

CDR3: CASSLGQAYTEAFF. In DNA form, the CDR3 reads TGCGCCAGCAGCTTGGGACAGGCTTACACTGAAGCTTTCTTT. The gene calls are TRBV5-1 and TRBJ1-1, with D perhaps TRBD1 (6 bases). This CDR3 comprises 14 residues. CDR1 SGHRS and CDR2 YFSETQ come from the germline V gene. V lost 0 bases and J lost 3, with 9 bases in between. Drawing the rest from reference TRBV5-1 and TRBJ1-1, the complete variable domain is KAGVTQTPRYLIKTRGQQVTLSCSPISGHRSVSWYQQTPGQGLQFLFEYFSETQRNKGNFPGRFSGRQFSNSRSEMNVSTLELGDSALYLCASSLGQAYTEAFFGQGTRLTVV.

The V gene is TRBV7-9, the J gene TRBJ2-3, with 12 bases fitting TRBD2. The CDR3 runs 17 residues. Germline CDR1 SEHNR, CDR2 FQNEAQ (reference sequence). The trim removed 6 bases at V and 4 bases at J, leaving 11 bases unmatched. DNA of the CDR3: TGTGCCAGCAGTTCCGGAGGACTAGCGGGGAAGCCAGATACGCAGTATTTT. Its translation is CASSSGGLAGKPDTQYF.

Points on this clone: Given the absence of the conserved phenylalanine or tryptophan at the CDR3 end, a read error is likely. No DNA is shown, since the ends of the CDR3 on it are uncertain; the CDR3 is the one TCRdb lists. V usage is TRBV5-1 and J usage is TRBJ2-7; the D segment call TRBD1 is taken from the table without a DNA check. The CDR3 has 11 residues if both end residues are counted. Germline CDR1 and CDR2: SGHRS and YFSETQ. This CDR3 reads CASSLKPPRQG.

The chain joins TRBV11-2 to TRBJ1-1; tentative D call: TRBD1 (6 bases). Germline CDR1 SGHAT, CDR2 FQNNGV. V lost 5 bases to trimming and J lost 0 bases, with 13 bases between them. The CDR3 spans 15 residues. In DNA, the CDR3 is TGTGCCAGCAGCCGGCCGGGACAAGTGAACACTGAAGCTTTCTTT. This encodes CASSRPGQVNTEAFF.

This clone was found once. This chain joins TRBV15 and TRBJ2-3, with unresolved D. Germline lookup yields CDR1 LNHNV and CDR2 YYDKDF (reference sequence). V was clipped by 0 bases and J by 1 base, with 11 bases between them. This CDR3 has 16 amino acids. CDR3 region: CATSRDSQRRTDTQYF. CDR3 DNA: TGTGCCACCAGCAGAGACTCTCAGCGTCGCACAGATACGCAGTATTTT.

This chain uses TRBV9 with TRBJ1-3, with D unclear. Germline-derived CDR1 and CDR2 are SGDLS and YYNGEE. CDR3 length: 14 residues. Trimming shortened V by 3 bases and J by 0 bases, and 7 bases separated the two germline ends. The CDR3 spells CASSARGSGNTIYF. In DNA form, the CDR3 reads TGTGCCAGCAGCGCCCGGGGCTCTGGAAACACCATATATTTT.

V and J are TRBV14 and TRBJ1-1; 7 positions agree with TRBD1. V trimming: 4 bases; J trimming: 0 bases; junction bases outside the gene matches: 5. The CDR3 is 15 residues long. Germline values: CDR1 SGHDN, CDR2 FVKESK. CDR3 residues: CASSRLDRMNTEAFF. Here the CDR3 DNA reads TGTGCCAGCAGCCGATTGGACAGGATGAACACTGAAGCTTTCTTT.

This clone was found once. The chain carries TRBV27 and TRBJ1-4, with D perhaps TRBD1 (6 bases). From germline, CDR1 is MNHEY and CDR2 SMNVEV (reference sequence). The CDR3 loop spans 16 amino acids. Trimming removed 2 bases at V and 0 bases at J, with 10 bases between. The CDR3 bases are TGTGCCAGCAGTTTAAGGGGGGGGGCAACTAATGAAAAACTGTTTTTT. It encodes CASSLRGGATNEKLFF.

This clone occurred a few times. The V gene is TRBV4-3, the J gene TRBJ2-5; 11 nucleotides agree with TRBD2. V lost 4 bases and J lost 9; bases outside the gene matches: 4. The CDR3 totals 13 residues. Germline values: CDR1 LGHNA, CDR2 YSLEER. In DNA, the CDR3 is TGCGCCAGCAGCCGAGGGACTAGCGGCTCCCAGTACTTC. It is translated as CASSRGTSGSQYF.

The rearrangement joins TRBV21-1 to TRBJ2-7; the table assigns TRBD1, which was not confirmed against the DNA. TRBV21-1 is a known pseudogene. The CDR3 spans 19 residues. This CDR3 is CASSKVGETGPKSSYEQYF. In DNA form, the CDR3 reads TGTGCCAGCAGCAAAGTCGGAGAAACAGGACCAAAGAGCTCCTACGAGCAGTACTTC.

This clone was picked up a small number of times. The gene calls are TRBV7-6 and TRBJ2-7; TRBD1 matches at 10 bases. The CDR3 contains 14 residues. CDR1 SGHVS and CDR2 FNYEAQ come from the germline V gene. The trim removed 5 bases at V and 7 bases at J, leaving 8 bases unmatched. The DNA for the CDR3 is TGTGCCAGCAGCGCGGGACAGGGGTCGCGTGAGCAGTACTTC. It translates to CASSAGQGSREQYF.

This rearrangement joins TRBV5-4 to TRBJ2-5; 7 nucleotides line up with TRBD2. The J call may be wrong; the DNA end is better matched by TRBJ2-7. The CDR3 contains 13 residues. Germline CDR1 SGHNT, CDR2 YYREEE (reference sequence). The CDR3 DNA sequence: TGTGCCAGCAGCAACCGGGGGGACTACGAGCAGTACTTC. Translation: CASSNRGDYEQYF.

The chain links TRBV9 to TRBJ1-2, with 9 positions matching TRBD1. V gave up 3 bases and J gave up 3 bases; unmatched junction bases: 15. The CDR3 sequence is 18 residues long. Germline lookup yields CDR1 SGDLS and CDR2 YYNGEE. Here the CDR3 DNA reads TGTGCCAGCAGCGGAACCCAGGGACAGGGTCTAGGCTACTATGGCTACACCTTC. Amino acids: CASSGTQGQGLGYYGYTF.

The chain carries TRBV6-6 and TRBJ2-1, with D maybe TRBD2 (5 bases). Germline lookup yields CDR1 MNHNY and CDR2 SVGAGI (reference sequence). Trimming removed 3 bases from V and 4 bases from J, with 13 bases in between. The CDR3 consists of 15 residues. The CDR3 spells CASSYRSGAYNEQFF. CDR3 in DNA: TGTGCCAGCAGTTATCGCAGCGGAGCTTACAATGAGCAGTTCTTC.

The rearrangement joins TRBV29-1 to TRBJ2-7; D might be TRBD1 (7 bases). V was cut by 6 bases and J by 3 bases, with 21 bases left in between. The CDR3 has 15 amino acids. CDR1 and CDR2 (germline): SQVTM, ANQGSEA. Here the CDR3 reads CSVKTSRGNFYEQYF. CDR3 in DNA: TGCAGCGTAAAAACTAGCAGGGGGAACTTCTACGAGCAGTACTTC.

The V gene is TRBV6-6, the J gene TRBJ2-5, with 8 positions matching TRBD2. The V segment lost 6 bases and the J segment 5 bases; nucleotides outside the gene matches: 14. The germline gives CDR1 MNHNY, CDR2 SVGAGI (reference sequence). This CDR3 has 16 amino acids. CDR3 nucleotide sequence: TGTGCCAGCAGACCCCCCGGCCTAGCGGGTAGGGAGACCCAGTACTTC. Encoded protein: CASRPPGLAGRETQYF.